This T cell receptor (beta chain) was captured by sequencing in a study of T cells after yellow fever vaccination. Germline V CDR1 and CDR2: MNHNS, SASEGT. CDR3 length equals 14 residues. The germline V and J ends were trimmed by 7 bases and 2 bases, with 14 bases remaining between them. TCRdb called the 5' RACE reads again in MiXCR, with one record for every CDR3 protein. The sample comprises hundreds of thousands of distinct CDR3 sequences, 8.7% of which are singletons, and over 3% rests with the top ten. This sample comprised CD4+ T cells sorted from PBMCs, obtained 5 days after the yellow fever booster vaccination. The clonotype was recovered from a man aged 18-30 years who received the YFV17D yellow fever vaccine. The chain employs TRBV6-1 and TRBJ1-1; D may be TRBD1 (6 bases). The CDR3 is CASIRRGANTEAFF. CDR3 DNA sequence: TGTGCCAGCATACGAAGGGGGGCTAACACTGAAGCTTTCTTT.